This T cell receptor beta chain was observed in a study of blood T cell repertoires in COVID-19. Study background: COVID-19 samples collected from the United States, Italy and Spain covered acute and convalescent phases. T cells, B-cell-depleted T cells, or PBMCs supplied cDNA or gDNA.

In the authors' methods: Reference gene primer amplification gave nucleated cell count estimates. Clones were read by immunoSEQ multiplex PCR, and TCRdb kept only the in-frame ones, dropping some. V, J and clone size were drawn from that table, and D and trimming were deduced from the DNA. The repertoire holds about 26,000 clones, with roughly 88% as singletons. Sequencing was carried out using peripheral blood. The receptor was isolated from a human donor in a cohort sampled during active COVID-19.

CDR3: CASQDGGPYGYTF. DNA of the CDR3: TGTGCCAGCCAGGATGGAGGACCCTATGGCTACACCTTC. The gene calls are TRBV19 and TRBJ1-2; no clear D gene. Between the trimmed V and J ends, which lost 9 bases and 4 bases, there was a span of 15 bases. The CDR3 consists of 13 residues. Germline CDR1 and CDR2: LNHDA and SQIVND (reference sequence). The full variable domain, its missing parts supplied by reference TRBV19 and TRBJ1-2, is DGGITQSPKYLFRKEGQNVTLSCEQNLNHDAMYWYRQDPGQGLRLIYYSQIVNDFQKGDIAEGYSVSREKKESFPLTVTSAQKNPTAFYLCASQDGGPYGYTFGSGTRLTVV.